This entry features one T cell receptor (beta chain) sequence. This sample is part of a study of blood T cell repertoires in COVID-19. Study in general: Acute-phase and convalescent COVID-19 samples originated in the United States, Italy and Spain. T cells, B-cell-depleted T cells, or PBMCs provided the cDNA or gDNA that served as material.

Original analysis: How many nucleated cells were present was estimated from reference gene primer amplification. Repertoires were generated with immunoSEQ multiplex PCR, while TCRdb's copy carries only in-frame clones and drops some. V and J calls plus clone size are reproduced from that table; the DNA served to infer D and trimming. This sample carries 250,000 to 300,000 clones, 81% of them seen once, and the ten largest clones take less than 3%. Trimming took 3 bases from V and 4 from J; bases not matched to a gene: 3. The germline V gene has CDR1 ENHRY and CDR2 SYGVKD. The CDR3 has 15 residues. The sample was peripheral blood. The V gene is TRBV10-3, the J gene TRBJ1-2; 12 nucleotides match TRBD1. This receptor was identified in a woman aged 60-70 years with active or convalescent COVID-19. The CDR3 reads CAISEGTGGAYGYTF. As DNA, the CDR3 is TGTGCCATCAGTGAAGGGACAGGGGGCGCCTATGGCTACACCTTC.